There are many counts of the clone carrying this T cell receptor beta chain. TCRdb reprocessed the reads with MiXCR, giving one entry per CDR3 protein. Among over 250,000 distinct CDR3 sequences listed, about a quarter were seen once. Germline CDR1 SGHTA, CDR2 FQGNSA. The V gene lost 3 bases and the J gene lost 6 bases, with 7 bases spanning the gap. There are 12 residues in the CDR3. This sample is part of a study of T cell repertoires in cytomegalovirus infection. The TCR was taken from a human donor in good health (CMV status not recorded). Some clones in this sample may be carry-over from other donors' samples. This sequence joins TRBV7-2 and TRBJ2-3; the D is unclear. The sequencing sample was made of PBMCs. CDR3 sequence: CASSLTPDTQYF. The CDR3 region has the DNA TGTGCCAGCAGCTTGACACCCGATACGCAGTATTTT.